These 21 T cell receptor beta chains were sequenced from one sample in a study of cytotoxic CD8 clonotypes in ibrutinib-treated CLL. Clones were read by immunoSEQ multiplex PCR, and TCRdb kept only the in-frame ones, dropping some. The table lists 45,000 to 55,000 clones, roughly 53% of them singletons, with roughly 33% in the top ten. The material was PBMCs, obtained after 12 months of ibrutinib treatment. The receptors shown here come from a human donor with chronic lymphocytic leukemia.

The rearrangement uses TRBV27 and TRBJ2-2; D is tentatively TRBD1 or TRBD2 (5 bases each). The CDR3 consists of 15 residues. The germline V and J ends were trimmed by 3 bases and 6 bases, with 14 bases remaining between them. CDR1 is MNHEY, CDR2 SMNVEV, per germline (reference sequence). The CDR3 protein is CASSFLGRAAGELFF. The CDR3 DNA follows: TGTGCCAGCAGTTTTCTGGGACGGGCAGCCGGGGAGCTGTTTTTT.

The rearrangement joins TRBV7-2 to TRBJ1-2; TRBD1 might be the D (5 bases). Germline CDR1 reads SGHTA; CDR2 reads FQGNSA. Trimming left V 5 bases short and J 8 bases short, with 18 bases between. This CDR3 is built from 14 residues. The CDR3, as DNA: TGTGCCAGCAGCCCCCGAGAGGGCAGGGTGGGCTACACCTTC. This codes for CASSPREGRVGYTF.

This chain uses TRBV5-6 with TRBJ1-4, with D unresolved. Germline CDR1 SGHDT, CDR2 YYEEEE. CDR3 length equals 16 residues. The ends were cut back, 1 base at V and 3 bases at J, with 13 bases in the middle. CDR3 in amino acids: CASSLQSASPNEKLFF. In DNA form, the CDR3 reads TGTGCCAGCAGCTTGCAGTCTGCCAGTCCTAATGAAAAACTGTTTTTT.

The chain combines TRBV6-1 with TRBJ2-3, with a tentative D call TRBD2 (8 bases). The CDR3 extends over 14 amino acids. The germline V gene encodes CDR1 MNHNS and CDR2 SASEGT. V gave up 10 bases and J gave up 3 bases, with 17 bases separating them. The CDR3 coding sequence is TGTGCCACCCGGGAGGGGGCCGGGACAGATACGCAGTATTTT. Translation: CATREGAGTDTQYF.

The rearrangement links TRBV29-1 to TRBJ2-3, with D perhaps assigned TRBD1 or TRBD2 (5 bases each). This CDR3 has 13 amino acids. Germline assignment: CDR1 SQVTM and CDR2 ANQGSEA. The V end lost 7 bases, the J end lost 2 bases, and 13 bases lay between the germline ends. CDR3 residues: CSDGTLVTDTQYF. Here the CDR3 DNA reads TGCAGCGACGGGACCCTTGTCACAGATACGCAGTATTTT.

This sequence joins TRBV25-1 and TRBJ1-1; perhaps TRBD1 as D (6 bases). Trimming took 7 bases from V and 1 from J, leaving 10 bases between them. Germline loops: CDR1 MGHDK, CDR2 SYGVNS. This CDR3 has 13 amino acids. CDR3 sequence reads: CASTQQGNTEAFF. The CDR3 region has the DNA TGTGCCAGCACCCAACAGGGGAACACTGAAGCTTTCTTT.

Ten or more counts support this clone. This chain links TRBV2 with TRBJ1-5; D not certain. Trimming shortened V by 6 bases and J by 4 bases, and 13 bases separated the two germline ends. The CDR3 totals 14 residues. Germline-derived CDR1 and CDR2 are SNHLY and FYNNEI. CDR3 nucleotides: TGTGCCAGCAGACACTCCGGGAGGAATCAGCCCCAGCATTTT. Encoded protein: CASRHSGRNQPQHF.

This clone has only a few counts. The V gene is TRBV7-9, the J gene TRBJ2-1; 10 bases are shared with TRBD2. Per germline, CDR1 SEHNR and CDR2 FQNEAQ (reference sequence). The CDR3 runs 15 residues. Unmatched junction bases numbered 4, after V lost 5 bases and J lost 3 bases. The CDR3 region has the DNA TGTGCCAGCAGCCGGACTAGCGGATACTACAATGAGCAGTTCTTC. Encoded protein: CASSRTSGYYNEQFF.

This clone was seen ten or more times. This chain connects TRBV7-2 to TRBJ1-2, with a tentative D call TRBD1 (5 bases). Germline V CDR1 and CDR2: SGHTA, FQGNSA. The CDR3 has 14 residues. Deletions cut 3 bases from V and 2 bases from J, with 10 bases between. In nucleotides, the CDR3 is TGTGCCAGCAGCTTTGGGGGGACCAACTATGGCTACACCTTC. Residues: CASSFGGTNYGYTF.

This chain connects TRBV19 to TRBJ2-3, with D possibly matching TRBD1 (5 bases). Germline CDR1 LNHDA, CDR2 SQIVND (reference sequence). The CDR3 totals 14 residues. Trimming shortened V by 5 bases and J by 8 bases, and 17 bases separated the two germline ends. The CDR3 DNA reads TGTGCCAGTAGTTTACAGGAGTACATAGGTACGCAGTATTTT. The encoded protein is CASSLQEYIGTQYF.

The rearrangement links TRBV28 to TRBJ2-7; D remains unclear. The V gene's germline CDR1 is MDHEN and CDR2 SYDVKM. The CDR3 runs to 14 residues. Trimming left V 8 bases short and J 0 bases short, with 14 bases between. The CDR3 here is CASFAPLSSYEQYF. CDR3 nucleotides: TGTGCCAGCTTTGCCCCTCTAAGCTCCTACGAGCAGTACTTC.

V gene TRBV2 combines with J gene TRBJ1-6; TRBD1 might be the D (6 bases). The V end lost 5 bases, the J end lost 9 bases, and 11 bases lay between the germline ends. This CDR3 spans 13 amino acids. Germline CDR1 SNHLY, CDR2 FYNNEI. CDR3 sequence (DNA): TGTGCCAGCAGTAAGGGGGTCAGTTCACCCCTCCACTTT. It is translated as CASSKGVSSPLHF.

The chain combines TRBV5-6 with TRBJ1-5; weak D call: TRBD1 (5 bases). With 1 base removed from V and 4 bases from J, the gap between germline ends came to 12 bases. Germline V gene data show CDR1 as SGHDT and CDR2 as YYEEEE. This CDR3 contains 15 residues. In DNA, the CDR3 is TGTGCCAGCAGCTTGTACGGGGCATTTAATCAGCCCCAGCATTTT. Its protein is CASSLYGAFNQPQHF.

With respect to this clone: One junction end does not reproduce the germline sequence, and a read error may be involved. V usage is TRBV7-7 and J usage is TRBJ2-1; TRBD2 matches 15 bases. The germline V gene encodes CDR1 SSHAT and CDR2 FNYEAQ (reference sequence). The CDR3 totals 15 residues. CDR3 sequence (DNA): TGTGCTAGCAGCTCGGGACTAGCGGGAGGAAATGAGCAGTTCTTC. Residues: CASSSGLAGGNEQFF.

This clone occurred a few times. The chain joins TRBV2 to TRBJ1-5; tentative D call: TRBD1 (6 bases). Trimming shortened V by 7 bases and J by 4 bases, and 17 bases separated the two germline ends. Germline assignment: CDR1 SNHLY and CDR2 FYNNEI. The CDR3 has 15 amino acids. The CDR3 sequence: CASIQLGGQNQPQHF. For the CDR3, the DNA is TGTGCCAGCATTCAGCTAGGGGGGCAGAATCAGCCCCAGCATTTT.

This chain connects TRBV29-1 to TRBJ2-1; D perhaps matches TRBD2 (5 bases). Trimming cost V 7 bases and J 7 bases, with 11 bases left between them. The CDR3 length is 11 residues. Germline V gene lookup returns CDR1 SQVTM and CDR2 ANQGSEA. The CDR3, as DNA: TGCAGCGGCCACTCGGGGAATGAGCAGTTCTTC. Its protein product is CSGHSGNEQFF.

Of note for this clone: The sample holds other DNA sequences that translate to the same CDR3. In nucleotides, the CDR3 is TGTGCCAGCTCACCCCAGGGGCAAGAGACCCAGTACTTC. The encoded protein is CASSPQGQETQYF. V is TRBV18 and J is TRBJ2-5; TRBD1 might be the D (6 bases). The germline V gene has CDR1 KGHSH and CDR2 LQKENI. Trimming removed 3 bases at V and 2 bases at J, with 7 bases between. The CDR3 has 13 residues. Variable domain in full (rest from reference TRBV18 and TRBJ2-5): NAGVMQNPRHLVRRRGQEARLRCSPMKGHSHVYWYRQLPEEGLKFMVYLQKENIIDESGMPKERFSAEFPKEGPSILRIQQVVRGDSAAYFCASSPQGQETQYFGPGTRLLVL.

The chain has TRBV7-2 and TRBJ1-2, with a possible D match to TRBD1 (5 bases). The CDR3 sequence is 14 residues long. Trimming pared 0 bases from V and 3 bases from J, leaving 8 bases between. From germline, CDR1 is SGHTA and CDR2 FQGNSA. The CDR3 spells CASSLAGLDYGYTF. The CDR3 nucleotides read TGTGCCAGCAGCTTAGCGGGGCTTGACTATGGCTACACCTTC.

The CDR3 nucleotides are TGCAGGGCTATCCTCTTGAACAATGAGCAGTTCTTC. Protein sequence: CRAILLNNEQFF. The V gene is TRBV29-1, the J gene TRBJ2-1; no firm D call. The CDR3 runs 12 residues. In germline, CDR1 is SQVTM, CDR2 ANQGSEA.

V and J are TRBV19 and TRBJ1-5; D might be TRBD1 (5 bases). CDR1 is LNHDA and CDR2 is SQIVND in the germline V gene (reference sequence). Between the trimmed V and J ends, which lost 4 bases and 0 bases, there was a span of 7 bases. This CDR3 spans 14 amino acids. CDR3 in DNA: TGTGCCAGTAGTAGCAGGGATAGCAATCAGCCCCAGCATTTT. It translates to CASSSRDSNQPQHF.

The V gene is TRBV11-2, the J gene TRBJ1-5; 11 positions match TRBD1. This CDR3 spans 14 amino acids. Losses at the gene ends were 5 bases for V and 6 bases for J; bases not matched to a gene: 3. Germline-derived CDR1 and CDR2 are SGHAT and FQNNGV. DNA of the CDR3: TGTGCCAGCAGCGCGGACAGGGGGCTTCAGCCCCAGCATTTT. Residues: CASSADRGLQPQHF.